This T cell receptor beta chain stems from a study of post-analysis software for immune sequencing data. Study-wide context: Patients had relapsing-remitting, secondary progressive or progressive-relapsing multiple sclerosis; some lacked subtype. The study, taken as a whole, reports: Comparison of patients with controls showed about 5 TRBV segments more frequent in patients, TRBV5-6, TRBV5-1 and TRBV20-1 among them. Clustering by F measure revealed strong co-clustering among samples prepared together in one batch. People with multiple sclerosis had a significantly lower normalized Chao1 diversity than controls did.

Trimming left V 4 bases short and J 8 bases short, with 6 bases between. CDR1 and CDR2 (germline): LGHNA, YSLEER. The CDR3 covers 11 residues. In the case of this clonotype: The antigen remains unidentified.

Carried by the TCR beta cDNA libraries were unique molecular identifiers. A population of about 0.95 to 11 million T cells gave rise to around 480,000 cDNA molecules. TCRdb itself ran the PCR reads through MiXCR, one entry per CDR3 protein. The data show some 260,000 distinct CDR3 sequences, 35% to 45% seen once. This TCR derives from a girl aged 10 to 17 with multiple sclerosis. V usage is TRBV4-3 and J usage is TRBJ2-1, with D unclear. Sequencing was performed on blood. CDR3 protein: CASSPWDEQFF. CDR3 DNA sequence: TGCGCCAGCAGCCCCTGGGATGAGCAGTTCTTC.